This T cell receptor beta chain was identified during a study of blood T cell repertoires in COVID-19 (dated by TCRdb to the early 2020s). Background on the whole study: Samples covering the acute and convalescent phases of COVID-19 were provided by collaborators in the United States, Italy and Spain. Sample metadata almost always included a de-identified subject ID, COVID-19 status, age in years and sex. Subjects who had been exposed to COVID-19, were actively infected with it, or had recovered from it provided the deeply sampled blood TCRbeta repertoires that made up the dataset. The repertoires were released in a freely available public database intended as a resource for research on the immune response to SARS-CoV-2. Samples were obtained from the ongoing ImmuneRACE study (first 160 participants) and from 1,254 subjects provided by 6 global collaborators. The prospective study material was composed of cDNA or gDNA derived from T cells, B-cell-depleted T cells, or PBMCs. Where available, HLA class I and class II types were obtained from metadata supplied by the sample provider rather than from assay-based typing.

V was cut back by 4 bases and J by 4 bases, leaving a gap of 15 bases between them. The CDR3 runs 15 residues from the cysteine to the phenylalanine. The kept DNA is CDR3 alone, 45 bases in frame from the first base. CDR1 is given as LGHDT and CDR2 as YNNKEL, both from the germline V gene (reference sequence). The investigation overall reported the following: Clinical and demographic metadata were provided uncurated, with the amount varying by source and participant.

Regarding this clone: The antigen it binds to is not known. Base qualities are not provided; no much larger clone lies one nucleotide away.

TCRbeta CDR3 regions were amplified from genomic DNA by means of the immunoSEQ Assay, a bias-controlled multiplex PCR. The authors' analysis ran thus. The number of nucleated cells in each sample was estimated from the amplification of reference gene primers within the assay. To quantify the absolute abundance of each unique TCRbeta CDR3 rearrangement, sequence reads were collapsed and filtered. For each sample, productive Simpson clonality was calculated as the square root of Simpson's diversity index over productive rearrangements. The immuneACCESS repertoire file appears here via TCRdb, limited to in-frame rearrangements. These files lack a portion of the clones; in checked studies, under half of the deficit traces to unresolved V genes, and the cause of the others is not known. V, J and clone size are those of that table, while D and trimming were read from the DNA. The sample profile shows 100,000 to 150,000 clones; 88% of them were found once. The top ten hold about 1.6% of the sample.

Collaborating institutions collected whole blood in K2EDTA tubes following their own protocols. For TCRbeta analysis, collaborator samples were shipped as frozen whole blood, as isolated PBMCs, or as DNA extracted from either sample type. The chain links TRBV3-1 (or the pseudogene TRBV3-2) with TRBJ2-3; a weak D assignment points to TRBD1 (5 bases agree). Material: peripheral blood. This clonotype was obtained from a human donor in a cohort sampled during active COVID-19. CDR3 sequence: CASSPSAVGPDTQYF. In nucleotides, the sequence is TGTGCCAGCAGCCCCTCTGCGGTGGGGCCAGATACGCAGTATTTT.